This T cell receptor beta chain was retrieved from a study of blood T cell repertoires in COVID-19. Study background: Sites across the United States, Italy and Spain contributed samples from acute and convalescent COVID-19. The cDNA or gDNA used as material had been derived from T cells, B-cell-depleted T cells, or PBMCs.

Original handling: Quantification of nucleated cells was approximated via reference gene primer amplification. Assay: immunoSEQ multiplex PCR; the TCRdb copy retains only in-frame clones and omits some. V, J and clone size reflect that table, while D and trimming were determined from the DNA. The data hold about 130,000 clones, with about 86% observed a single time. Trimming left V 7 bases short and J 0 bases short, with 15 bases between. Germline V gives CDR1 MDHEN, CDR2 SYDVKM. The CDR3 spans 15 residues. V is TRBV28 and J is TRBJ1-1, with D possibly matching TRBD1 (5 bases). This sequence was found in an elderly woman with acute or convalescent COVID-19. Sequenced input: peripheral blood. CDR3 protein: CASTPGGAMNTEAFF. CDR3 bases: TGTGCCAGCACTCCGGGGGGAGCTATGAACACTGAAGCTTTCTTT.